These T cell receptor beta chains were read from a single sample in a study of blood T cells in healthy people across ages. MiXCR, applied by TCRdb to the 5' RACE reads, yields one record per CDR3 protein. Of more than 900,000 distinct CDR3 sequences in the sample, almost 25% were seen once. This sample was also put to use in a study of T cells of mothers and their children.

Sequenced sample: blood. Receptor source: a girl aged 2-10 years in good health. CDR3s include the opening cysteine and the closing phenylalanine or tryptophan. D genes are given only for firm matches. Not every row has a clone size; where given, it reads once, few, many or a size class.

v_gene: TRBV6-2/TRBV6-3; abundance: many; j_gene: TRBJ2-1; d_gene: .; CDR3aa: CASSYLSGGQLEQFF; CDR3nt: TGTGCCAGCAGTTACTTGTCCGGGGGCCAGCTCGAGCAGTTCTTC
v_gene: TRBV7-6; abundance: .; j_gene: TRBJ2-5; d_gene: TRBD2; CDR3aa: CASRPRGVGETQYF; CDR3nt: TGTGCCAGCAGACCCCGGGGGGTGGGGGAGACCCAGTACTTC
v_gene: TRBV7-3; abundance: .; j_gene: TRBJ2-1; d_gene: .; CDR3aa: CASSLRGRRNEQFF; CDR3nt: TGTGCCAGCAGCTTGAGGGGCAGGAGGAATGAGCAGTTCTTC
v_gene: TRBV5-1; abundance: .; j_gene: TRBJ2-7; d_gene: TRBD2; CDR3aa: CASSAISGSSYEQYF; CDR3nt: TGCGCCAGCAGCGCGATTAGCGGGAGTAGCTACGAGCAGTACTTC
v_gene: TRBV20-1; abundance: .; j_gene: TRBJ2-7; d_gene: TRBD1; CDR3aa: CSARRSGTDSYEQYF; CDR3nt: TGCAGTGCTAGAAGATCCGGGACAGATTCCTACGAGCAGTACTTC
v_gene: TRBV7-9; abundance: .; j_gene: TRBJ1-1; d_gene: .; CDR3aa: CASSSDYIGDPRVNTEAFF; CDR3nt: TGTGCCAGCAGCTCAGACTACATAGGCGACCCCAGGGTGAACACTGAAGCTTTCTTT
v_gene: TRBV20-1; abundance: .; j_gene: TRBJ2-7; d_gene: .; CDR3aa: CSARDPGASTYEQYF; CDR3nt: TGCAGTGCTAGAGATCCCGGGGCGAGTACTTACGAACAGTACTTC
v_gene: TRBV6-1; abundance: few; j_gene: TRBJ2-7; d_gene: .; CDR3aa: CASSEIGTPPPEQYF; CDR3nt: TGTGCCAGCAGTGAAATCGGGACCCCTCCTCCCGAGCAGTACTTC
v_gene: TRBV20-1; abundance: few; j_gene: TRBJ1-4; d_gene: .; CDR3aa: CSAREASGEKLFF; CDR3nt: TGCAGTGCTAGAGAAGCGAGTGGCGAAAAACTGTTTTTT
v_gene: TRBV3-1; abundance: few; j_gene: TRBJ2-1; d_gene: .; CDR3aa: CASSQDPAVRNEQFF; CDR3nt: TGTGCCAGCAGCCAAGATCCGGCGGTCAGAAATGAGCAGTTCTTC
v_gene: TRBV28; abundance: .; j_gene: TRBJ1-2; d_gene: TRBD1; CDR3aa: CASRVKDWDSYGYTF; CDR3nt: TGTGCCAGCAGGGTGAAGGATTGGGACAGCTATGGCTACACCTTC
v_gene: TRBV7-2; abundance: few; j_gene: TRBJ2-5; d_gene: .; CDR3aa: CASSLAKVLRETQYF; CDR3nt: TGTGCCAGCAGCTTAGCCAAGGTCCTTAGGGAGACCCAGTACTTC
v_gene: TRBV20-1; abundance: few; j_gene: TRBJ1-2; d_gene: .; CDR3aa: CSASRTPNYGYTF; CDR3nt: TGCAGTGCTAGCCGGACTCCTAACTATGGCTACACCTTC
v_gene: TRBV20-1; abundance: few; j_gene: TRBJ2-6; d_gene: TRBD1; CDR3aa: CSASSRTGGSGANVLTF; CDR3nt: TGCAGTGCCTCTTCTCGGACAGGGGGCTCTGGGGCCAACGTCCTGACTTTC
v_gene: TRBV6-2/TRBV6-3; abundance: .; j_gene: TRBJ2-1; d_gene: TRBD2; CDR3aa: CASSYRLANEQFF; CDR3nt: TGTGCCAGCAGTTACAGACTAGCAAATGAGCAGTTCTTC
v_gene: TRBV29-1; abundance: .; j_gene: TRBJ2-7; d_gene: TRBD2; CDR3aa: CSVAIAGGLYEQYF; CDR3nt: TGCAGCGTTGCTATAGCGGGAGGACTCTACGAGCAGTACTTC
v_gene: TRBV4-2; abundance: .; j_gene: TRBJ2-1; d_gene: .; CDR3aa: CASRPTPGSEQFF; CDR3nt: TGTGCCAGTCGGCCCACCCCGGGGAGTGAGCAGTTCTTC
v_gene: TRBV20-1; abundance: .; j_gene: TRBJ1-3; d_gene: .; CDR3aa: CSAATDLSGNTIYF; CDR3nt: TGCAGTGCTGCAACTGATCTCTCGGGAAACACCATATATTTT
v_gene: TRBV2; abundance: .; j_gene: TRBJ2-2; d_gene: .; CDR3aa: CASRERQVEGTGELFF; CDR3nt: TGTGCCAGCCGCGAACGACAGGTAGAAGGGACCGGGGAGCTGTTTTTT
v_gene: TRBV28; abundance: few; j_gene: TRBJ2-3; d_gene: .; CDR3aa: CASKSGTGDTQYF; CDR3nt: TGTGCCAGCAAATCGGGGACTGGGGATACGCAGTATTTT
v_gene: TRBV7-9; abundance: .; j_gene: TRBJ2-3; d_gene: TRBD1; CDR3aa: CASSPPGQPDTQYF; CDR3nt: TGTGCCAGCAGCCCACCGGGACAGCCAGATACGCAGTATTTT
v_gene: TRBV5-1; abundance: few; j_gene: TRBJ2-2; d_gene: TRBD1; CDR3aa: CASSIPGQGAKNTGELFF; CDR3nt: TGCGCCAGCAGCATACCGGGACAGGGGGCCAAGAACACCGGGGAGCTGTTTTTT
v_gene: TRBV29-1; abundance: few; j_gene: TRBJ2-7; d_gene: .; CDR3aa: CSVELGSYEQYF; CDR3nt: TGCAGCGTTGAATTAGGCAGCTACGAGCAGTACTTC
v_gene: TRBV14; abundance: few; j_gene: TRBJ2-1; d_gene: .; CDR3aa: CASSQRGTVNEQFF; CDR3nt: TGTGCCAGCAGCCAGCGAGGGACTGTCAATGAGCAGTTCTTC
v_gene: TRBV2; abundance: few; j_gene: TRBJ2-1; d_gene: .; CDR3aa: CASWSLYDEQFF; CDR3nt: TGCGCCAGTTGGAGTCTGTACGATGAGCAGTTCTTC
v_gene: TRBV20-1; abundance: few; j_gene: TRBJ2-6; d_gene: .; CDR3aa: CSARDLRSSGTNVLTF; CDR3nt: TGCAGTGCCCGGGACCTCAGATCCTCTGGGACCAACGTCCTGACTTTC
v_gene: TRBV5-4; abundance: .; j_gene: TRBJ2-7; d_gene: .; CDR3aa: CASSSAPVSSYEQYF; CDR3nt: TGTGCCAGCAGCTCCGCCCCTGTAAGCTCCTACGAGCAGTACTTC
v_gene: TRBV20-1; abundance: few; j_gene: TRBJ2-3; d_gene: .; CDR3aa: CSVVTGGSSDTQYF; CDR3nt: TGCAGTGTGGTGACCGGCGGAAGCTCAGATACGCAGTATTTT
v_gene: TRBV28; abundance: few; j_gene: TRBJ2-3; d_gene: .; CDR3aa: CASSSLASQYF; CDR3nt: TGTGCCAGCAGTTCCTTAGCCTCGCAGTATTTT
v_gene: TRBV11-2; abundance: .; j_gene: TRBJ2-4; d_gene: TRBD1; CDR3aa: CASSSFFSNRDRESNIQYF; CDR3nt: TGTGCCAGCAGCTCCTTCTTTTCCAACCGGGACAGGGAGTCCAACATTCAGTACTTC
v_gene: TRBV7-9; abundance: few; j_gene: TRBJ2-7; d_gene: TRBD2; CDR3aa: CASSLASSGRYEQYF; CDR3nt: TGTGCCAGCAGCTTAGCGTCTAGCGGGAGGTACGAGCAGTACTTC
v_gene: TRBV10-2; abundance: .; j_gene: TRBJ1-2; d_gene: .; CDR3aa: CASSVPPLPTFTF; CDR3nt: .
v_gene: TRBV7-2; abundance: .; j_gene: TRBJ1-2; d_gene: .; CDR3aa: CASSSFGGYTF; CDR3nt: TGTGCCAGCAGTTCGTTCGGAGGCTACACCTTC